This T cell receptor beta chain stems from a study of cytomegalovirus exposure and HLA in healthy donors. Points from the study as a whole: The study listed approximately 160 cytomegalovirus-associated TCR beta chains. Later work associated fewer than 20,000 TCR beta sequences with HLA alleles at 0.05 false discovery rate. Some V segments (TRBV6-2 and TRBV6-3 among them) were excluded as indistinguishable. A missense variant in DCLRE1C was later tied to TCR beta V- and J-gene trimming.

As for this clone: Its antigen is unidentified.

The primer mix had 60 Vbeta and 13 Jbeta primers. This table comes from immunoSEQ multiplex PCR, and its TCRdb copy is limited to in-frame clones, with some not included. The table lists about 160,000 clones, roughly 85% of them singletons. The CDR3 is 16 residues long. Germline V gene sequence: CDR1 LNHDA, CDR2 SQIVND (reference sequence). Trimming cost V 6 bases and J 1 base; bases outside gene matches: 8. Material: PBMCs. The rearrangement joins TRBV19 to TRBJ2-7, with 11 nucleotides matching TRBD2. This sequence was found in a male donor in good health and CMV-seropositive. The CDR3 loop is CASSNIGLAGSYEQYF. In DNA form, the CDR3 reads TGTGCCAGTAGCAATATCGGACTAGCGGGTTCCTACGAGCAGTACTTC.